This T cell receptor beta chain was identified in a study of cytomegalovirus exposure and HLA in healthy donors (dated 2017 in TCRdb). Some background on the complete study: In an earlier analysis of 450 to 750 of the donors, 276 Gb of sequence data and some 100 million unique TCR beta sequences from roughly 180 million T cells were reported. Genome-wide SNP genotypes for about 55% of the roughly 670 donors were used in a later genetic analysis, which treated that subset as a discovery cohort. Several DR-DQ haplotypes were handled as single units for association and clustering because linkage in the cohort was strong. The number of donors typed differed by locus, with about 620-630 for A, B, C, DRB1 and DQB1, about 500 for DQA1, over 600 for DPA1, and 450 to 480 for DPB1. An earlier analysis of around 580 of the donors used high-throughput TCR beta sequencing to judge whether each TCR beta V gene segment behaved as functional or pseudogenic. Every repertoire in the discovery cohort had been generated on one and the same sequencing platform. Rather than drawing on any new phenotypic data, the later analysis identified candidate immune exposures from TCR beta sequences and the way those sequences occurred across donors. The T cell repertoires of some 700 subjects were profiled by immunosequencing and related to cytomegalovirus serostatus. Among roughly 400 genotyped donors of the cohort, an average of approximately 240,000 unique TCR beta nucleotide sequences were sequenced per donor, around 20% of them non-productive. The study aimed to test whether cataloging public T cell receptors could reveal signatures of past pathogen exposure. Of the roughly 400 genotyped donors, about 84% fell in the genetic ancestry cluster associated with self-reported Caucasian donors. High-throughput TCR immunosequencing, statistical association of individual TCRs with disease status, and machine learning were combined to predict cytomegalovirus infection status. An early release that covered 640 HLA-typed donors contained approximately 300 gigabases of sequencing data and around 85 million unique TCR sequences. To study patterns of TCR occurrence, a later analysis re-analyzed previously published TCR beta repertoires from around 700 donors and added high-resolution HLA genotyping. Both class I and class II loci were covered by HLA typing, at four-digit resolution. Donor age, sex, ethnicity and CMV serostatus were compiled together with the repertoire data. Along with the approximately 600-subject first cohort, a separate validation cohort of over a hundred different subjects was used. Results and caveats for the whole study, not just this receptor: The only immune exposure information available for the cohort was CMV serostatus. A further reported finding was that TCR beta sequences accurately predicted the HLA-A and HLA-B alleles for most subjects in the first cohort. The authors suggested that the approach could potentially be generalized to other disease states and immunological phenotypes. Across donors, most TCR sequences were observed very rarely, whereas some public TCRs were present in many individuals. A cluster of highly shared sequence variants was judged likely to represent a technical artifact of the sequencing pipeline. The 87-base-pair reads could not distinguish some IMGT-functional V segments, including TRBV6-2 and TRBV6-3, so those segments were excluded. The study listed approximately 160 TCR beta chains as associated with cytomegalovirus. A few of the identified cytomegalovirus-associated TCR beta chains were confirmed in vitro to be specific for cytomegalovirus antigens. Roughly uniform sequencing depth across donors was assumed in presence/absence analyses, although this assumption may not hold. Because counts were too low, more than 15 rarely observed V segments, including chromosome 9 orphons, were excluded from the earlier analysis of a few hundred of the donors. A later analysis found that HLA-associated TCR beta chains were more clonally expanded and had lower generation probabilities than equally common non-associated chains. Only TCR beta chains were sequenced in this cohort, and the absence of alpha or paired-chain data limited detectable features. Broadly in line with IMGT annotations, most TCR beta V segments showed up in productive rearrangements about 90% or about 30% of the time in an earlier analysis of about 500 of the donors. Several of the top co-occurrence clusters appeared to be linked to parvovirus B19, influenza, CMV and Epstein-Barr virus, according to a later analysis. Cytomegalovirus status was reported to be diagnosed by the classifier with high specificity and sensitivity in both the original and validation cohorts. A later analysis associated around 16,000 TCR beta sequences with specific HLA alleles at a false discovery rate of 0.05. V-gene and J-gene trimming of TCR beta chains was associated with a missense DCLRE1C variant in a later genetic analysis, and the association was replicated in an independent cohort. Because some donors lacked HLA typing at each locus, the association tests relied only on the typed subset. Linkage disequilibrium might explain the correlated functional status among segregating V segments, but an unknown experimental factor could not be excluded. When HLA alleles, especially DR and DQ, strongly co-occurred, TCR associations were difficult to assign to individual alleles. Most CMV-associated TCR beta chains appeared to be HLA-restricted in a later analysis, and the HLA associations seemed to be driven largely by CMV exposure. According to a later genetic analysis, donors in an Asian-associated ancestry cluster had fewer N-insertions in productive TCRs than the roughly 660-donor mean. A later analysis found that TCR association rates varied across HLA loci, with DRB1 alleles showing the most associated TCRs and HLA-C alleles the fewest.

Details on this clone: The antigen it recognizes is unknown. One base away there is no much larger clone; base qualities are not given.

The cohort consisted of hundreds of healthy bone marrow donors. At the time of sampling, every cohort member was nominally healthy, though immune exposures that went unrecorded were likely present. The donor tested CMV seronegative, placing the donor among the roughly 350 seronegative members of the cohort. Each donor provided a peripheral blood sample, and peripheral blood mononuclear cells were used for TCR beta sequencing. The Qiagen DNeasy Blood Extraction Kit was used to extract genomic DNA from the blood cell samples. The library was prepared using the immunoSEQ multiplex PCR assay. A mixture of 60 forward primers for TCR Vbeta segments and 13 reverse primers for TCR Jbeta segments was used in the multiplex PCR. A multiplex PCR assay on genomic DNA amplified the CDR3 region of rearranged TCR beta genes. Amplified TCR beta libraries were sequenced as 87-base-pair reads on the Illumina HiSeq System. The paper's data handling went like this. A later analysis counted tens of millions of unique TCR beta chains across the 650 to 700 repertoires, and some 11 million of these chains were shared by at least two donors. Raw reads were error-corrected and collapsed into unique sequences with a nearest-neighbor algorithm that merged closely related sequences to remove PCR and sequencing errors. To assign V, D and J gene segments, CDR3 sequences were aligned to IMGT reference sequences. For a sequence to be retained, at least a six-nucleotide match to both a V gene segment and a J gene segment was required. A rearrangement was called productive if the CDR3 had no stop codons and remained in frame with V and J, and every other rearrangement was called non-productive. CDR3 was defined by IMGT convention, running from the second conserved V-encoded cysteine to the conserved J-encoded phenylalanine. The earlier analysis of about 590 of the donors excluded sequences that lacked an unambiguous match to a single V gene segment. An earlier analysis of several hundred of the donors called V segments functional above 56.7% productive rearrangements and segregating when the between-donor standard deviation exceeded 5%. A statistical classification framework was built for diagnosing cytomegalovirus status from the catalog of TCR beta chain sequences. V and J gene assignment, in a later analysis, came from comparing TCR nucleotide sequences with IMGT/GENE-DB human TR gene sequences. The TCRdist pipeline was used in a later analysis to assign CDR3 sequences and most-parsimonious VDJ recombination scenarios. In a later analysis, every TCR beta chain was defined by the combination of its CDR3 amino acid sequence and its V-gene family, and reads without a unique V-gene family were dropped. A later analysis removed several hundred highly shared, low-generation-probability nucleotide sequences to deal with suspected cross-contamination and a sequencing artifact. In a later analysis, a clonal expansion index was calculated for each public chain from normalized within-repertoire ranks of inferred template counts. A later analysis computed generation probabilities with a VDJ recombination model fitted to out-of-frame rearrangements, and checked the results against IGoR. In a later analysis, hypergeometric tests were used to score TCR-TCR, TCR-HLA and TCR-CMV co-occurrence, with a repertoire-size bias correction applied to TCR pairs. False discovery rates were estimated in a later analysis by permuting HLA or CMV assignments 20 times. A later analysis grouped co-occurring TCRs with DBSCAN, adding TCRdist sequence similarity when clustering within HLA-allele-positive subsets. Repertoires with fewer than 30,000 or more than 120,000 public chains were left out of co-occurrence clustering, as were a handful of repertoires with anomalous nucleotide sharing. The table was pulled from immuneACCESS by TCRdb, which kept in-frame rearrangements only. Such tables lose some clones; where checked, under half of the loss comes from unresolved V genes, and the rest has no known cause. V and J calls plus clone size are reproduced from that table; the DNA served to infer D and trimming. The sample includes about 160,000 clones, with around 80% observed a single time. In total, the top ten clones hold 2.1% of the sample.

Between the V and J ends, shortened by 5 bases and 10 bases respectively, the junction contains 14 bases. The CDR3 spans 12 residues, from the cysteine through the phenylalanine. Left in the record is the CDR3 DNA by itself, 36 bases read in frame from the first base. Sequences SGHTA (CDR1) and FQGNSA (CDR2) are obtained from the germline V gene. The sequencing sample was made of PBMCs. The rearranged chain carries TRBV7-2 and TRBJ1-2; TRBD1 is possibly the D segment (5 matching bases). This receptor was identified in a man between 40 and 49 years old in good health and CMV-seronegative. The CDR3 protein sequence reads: CASSPPGRDYTF. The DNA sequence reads TGTGCCAGCAGCCCGCCAGGGCGGGACTACACCTTC.